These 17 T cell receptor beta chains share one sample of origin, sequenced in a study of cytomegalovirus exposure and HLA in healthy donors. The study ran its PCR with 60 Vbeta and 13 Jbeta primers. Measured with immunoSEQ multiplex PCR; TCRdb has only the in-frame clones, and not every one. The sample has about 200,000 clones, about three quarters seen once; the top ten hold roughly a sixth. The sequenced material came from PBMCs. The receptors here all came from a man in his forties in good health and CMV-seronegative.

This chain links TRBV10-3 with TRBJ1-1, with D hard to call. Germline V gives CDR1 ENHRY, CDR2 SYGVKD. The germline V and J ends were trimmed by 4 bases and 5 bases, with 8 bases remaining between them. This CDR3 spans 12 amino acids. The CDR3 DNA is TGTGCCATCAGTGTTGGAGGGACTGAAGCTTTCTTT. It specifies CAISVGGTEAFF.

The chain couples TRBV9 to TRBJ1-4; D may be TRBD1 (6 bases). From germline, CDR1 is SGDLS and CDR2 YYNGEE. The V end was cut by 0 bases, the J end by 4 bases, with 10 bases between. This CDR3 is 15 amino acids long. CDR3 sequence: CASSVGGQNNEKLFF. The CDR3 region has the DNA TGTGCCAGCAGCGTAGGGGGGCAGAATAATGAAAAACTGTTTTTT.

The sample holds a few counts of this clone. Written as DNA, the CDR3 is TGTGCCAGCAGTTCCGCGCCTACCTACGAGCAGTACTTC. Translating gives CASSSAPTYEQYF. This chain uses TRBV28 with TRBJ2-7; D uncertain. This CDR3 is built from 13 residues. Germline V gene data show CDR1 as MDHEN and CDR2 as SYDVKM. V was pared by 4 bases and J by 2 bases, with 9 bases between.

The CDR3 is CASKEGQGVYEQYF. DNA for the CDR3: TGTGCCAGTAAAGAGGGACAGGGGGTCTACGAGCAGTACTTC. V gene TRBV19 combines with J gene TRBJ2-7, with 11 bases lining up with TRBD1. CDR1 LNHDA and CDR2 SQIVND come from the germline V gene (reference sequence). With 7 bases clipped from V and 3 bases from J, the junction kept 5 bases outside the gene matches. The CDR3 is made up of 14 amino acids.

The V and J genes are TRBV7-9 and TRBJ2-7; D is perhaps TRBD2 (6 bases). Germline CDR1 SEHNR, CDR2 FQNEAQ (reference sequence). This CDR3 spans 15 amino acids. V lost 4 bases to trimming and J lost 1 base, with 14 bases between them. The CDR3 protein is CASSSGTHHSYEQYF. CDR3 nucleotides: TGTGCCAGCAGCTCCGGGACTCACCATTCCTACGAGCAGTACTTC.

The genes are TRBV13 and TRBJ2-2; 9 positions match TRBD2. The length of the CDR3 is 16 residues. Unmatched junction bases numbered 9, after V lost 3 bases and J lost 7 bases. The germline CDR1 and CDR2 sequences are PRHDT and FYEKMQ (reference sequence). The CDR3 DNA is TGTGCCAGCAGCTTGCGATGGCGGGAGGGCCGCGGGGAGCTGTTTTTT. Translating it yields CASSLRWREGRGELFF.

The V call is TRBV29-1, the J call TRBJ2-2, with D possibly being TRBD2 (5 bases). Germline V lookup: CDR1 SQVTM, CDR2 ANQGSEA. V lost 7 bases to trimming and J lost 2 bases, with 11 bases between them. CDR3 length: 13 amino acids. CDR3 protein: CSAERHNTGELFF. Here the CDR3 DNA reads TGCAGCGCCGAGCGGCATAACACCGGGGAGCTGTTTTTT.

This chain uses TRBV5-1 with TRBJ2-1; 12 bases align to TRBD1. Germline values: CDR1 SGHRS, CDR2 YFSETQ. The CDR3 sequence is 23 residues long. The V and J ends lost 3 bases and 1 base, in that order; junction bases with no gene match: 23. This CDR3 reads CASSSPHLGTGGYVAESYNEQFF. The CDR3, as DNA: TGCGCCAGCAGCTCACCCCACCTCGGGACAGGGGGCTATGTAGCCGAGTCCTACAATGAGCAGTTCTTC.

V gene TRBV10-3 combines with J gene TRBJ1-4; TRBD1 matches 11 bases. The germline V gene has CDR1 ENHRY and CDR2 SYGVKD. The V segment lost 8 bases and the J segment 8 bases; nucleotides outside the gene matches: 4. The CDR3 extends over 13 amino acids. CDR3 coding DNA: TGTGCCATCGCCGGGGACAGGGGGGAAAAACTGTTTTTT. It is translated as CAIAGDRGEKLFF.

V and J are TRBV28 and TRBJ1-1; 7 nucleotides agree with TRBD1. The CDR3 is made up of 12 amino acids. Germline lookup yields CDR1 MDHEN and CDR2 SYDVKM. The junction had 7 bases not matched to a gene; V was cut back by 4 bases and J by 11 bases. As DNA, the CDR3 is TGTGCCAGCAGTTCACCGACAGGGCAGGCTTTCTTT. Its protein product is CASSSPTGQAFF.

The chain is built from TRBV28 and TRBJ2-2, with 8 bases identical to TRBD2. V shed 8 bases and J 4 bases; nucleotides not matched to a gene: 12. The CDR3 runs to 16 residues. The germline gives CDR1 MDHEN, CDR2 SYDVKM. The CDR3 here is CASSRPRLAITGELFF. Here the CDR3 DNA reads TGTGCCAGCTCTAGGCCGCGACTAGCGATCACCGGGGAGCTGTTTTTT.

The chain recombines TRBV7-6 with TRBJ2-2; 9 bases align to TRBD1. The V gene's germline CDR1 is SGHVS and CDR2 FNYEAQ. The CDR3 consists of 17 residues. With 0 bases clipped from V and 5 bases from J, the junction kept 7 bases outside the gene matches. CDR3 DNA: TGTGCCAGCAGCTTAGCGCTACAGGGGGCCGGGACCGGGGAGCTGTTTTTT. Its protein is CASSLALQGAGTGELFF.

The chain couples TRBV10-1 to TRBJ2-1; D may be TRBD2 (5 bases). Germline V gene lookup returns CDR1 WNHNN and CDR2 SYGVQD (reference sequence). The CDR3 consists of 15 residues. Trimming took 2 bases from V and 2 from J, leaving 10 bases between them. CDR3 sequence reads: CASSEQFGAYNEQFF. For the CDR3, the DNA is TGCGCCAGCAGTGAGCAGTTCGGGGCCTACAATGAGCAGTTCTTC.

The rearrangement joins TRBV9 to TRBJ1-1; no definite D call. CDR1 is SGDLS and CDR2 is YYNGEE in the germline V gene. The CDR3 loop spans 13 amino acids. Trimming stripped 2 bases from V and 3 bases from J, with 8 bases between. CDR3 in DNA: TGTGCCAGCAGCGTTCACGGAGACACTGAAGCTTTCTTT. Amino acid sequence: CASSVHGDTEAFF.

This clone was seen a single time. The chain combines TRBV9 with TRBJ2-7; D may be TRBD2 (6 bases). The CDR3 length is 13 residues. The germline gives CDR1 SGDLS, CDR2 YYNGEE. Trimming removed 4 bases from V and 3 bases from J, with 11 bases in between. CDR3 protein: CASSMLGGYEQYF. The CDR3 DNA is TGTGCCAGCAGCATGTTGGGGGGCTACGAGCAGTACTTC.

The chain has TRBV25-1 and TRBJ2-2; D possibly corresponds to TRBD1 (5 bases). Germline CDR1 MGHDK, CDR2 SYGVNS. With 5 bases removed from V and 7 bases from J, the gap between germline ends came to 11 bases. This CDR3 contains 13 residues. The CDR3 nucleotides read TGTGCCAGCAGTTGGGGCGGTGGCGGGGAGCTGTTTTTT. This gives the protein CASSWGGGGELFF.

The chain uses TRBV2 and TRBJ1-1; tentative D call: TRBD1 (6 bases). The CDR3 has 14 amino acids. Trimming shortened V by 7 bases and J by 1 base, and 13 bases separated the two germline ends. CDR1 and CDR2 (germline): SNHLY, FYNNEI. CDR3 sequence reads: CASIRTASNTEAFF. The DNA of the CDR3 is TGTGCCAGCATACGGACAGCTTCGAACACTGAAGCTTTCTTT.